These 26 T cell receptor beta chains were sequenced from one sample in a study of spatial heterogeneity in lung cancer. As to time point: sample taken at primary tumor resection. In each case, whole RNA from tumor, nontumor lung or frozen PBMC was sequenced unsorted. TCRdb recomputed calls from the 5' RACE reads with MiXCR, one row per CDR3 protein. The data hold over 11,000 distinct CDR3 sequences, with roughly a tenth observed a single time. Sequencing was performed on PBMCs, taken at surgery. The receptor source for this set is a male donor with early-stage non-small cell lung cancer.

This clonotype appeared many times. V gene TRBV28 combines with J gene TRBJ2-5; 9 bases line up with TRBD2. V shed 3 bases, J shed 4 bases, and the junction held 12 bases outside the gene matches. CDR3 length equals 17 residues. Germline V gene sequence: CDR1 MDHEN, CDR2 SYDVKM. In nucleotides, the CDR3 is TGTGCCAGCAGTTTGGGGGGACCTAGCGGGGCCCGAGAGACCCAGTACTTC. This translates into CASSLGGPSGARETQYF.

This clonotype was recorded at least ten times. The chain employs TRBV12-3 or TRBV12-4 and TRBJ2-7, with TRBD1 matching over 7 bases. Germline trimming cut 4 bases from V and 4 bases from J; bases unmatched to any gene: 4. There are 13 residues in the CDR3. This CDR3 is CASSSGQEYEQYF. The CDR3 region has the DNA TGTGCCAGCAGTTCCGGACAGGAGTACGAGCAGTACTTC.

This clonotype was seen repeatedly, ten times or more. J is TRBJ2-3 and V is TRBV20-1; D is ambiguous. The germline V gene has CDR1 DFQATT and CDR2 SNEGSKA (reference sequence). This CDR3 has 14 residues. The CDR3 DNA reads TGCAGAGTTACCGATCCGGACCCCACAGATACGCAGTATTTT. The encoded protein is CRVTDPDPTDTQYF.

The V call is TRBV10-2, the J call TRBJ2-3; 14 bases align to TRBD2. V was clipped by 1 base and J by 0 bases; unmatched bases: 6. The CDR3 loop spans 19 amino acids. Germline V gene lookup returns CDR1 WSHSY and CDR2 SAAADI. CDR3 in amino acids: CASSEWGLAGASSTDTQYF. The CDR3, as DNA: TGCGCCAGCAGTGAGTGGGGACTAGCGGGAGCCTCTAGCACAGATACGCAGTATTTT.

The chain recombines TRBV9 with TRBJ2-7; 9 nucleotides align to TRBD2. The CDR3 length is 18 residues. The germline V gene encodes CDR1 SGDLS and CDR2 YYNGEE. Trimming removed 2 bases from V and 2 bases from J; junction bases left unmatched: 14. The CDR3 DNA reads as TGTGCCAGCAGCGTCCGCCCTTCTCGCGGGAGGGCCCCCTACGAGCAGTACTTC. Translated: CASSVRPSRGRAPYEQYF.

This clonotype was observed at least ten times. This chain joins TRBV15 and TRBJ2-7; D may be TRBD1 (5 bases). Trimming removed 0 bases at V and 7 bases at J, with 10 bases between. The CDR3 sequence is 13 residues long. The germline CDR1 and CDR2 sequences are LNHNV and YYDKDF (reference sequence). The CDR3 DNA follows: TGTGCCACCAGCAGAGATGGGGCGCGGGAGCAGTACTTC. This sequence encodes CATSRDGAREQYF.

The rearrangement joins TRBV28 to TRBJ1-2; D not resolved. CDR3 length: 11 residues. V shed 5 bases and J shed 7 bases, with 8 bases lying between them. Germline V gene data show CDR1 as MDHEN and CDR2 as SYDVKM. CDR3 sequence: CASSASRGYTF. CDR3 DNA sequence: TGTGCCAGCAGTGCATCCCGTGGCTACACCTTC.

The V call is TRBV7-9, the J call TRBJ2-5; 9 nucleotides line up with TRBD1. The trim removed 4 bases at V and 0 bases at J, leaving 9 bases unmatched. Per the germline V gene, CDR1 is SEHNR and CDR2 is FQNEAQ (reference sequence). The CDR3 runs to 17 residues. CDR3 in DNA: TGTGCCAGCAGCTCAACGATGGGACAGGGCTACCAAGAGACCCAGTACTTC. The encoded protein is CASSSTMGQGYQETQYF.

This clonotype came up many times. The CDR3 is CASSPNQPNSPLHF. The CDR3 region has the DNA TGTGCCAGCAGCCCAAACCAACCTAATTCACCCCTCCACTTT. The gene calls are TRBV7-9 and TRBJ1-6; no clear D gene. V lost 5 bases to trimming and J lost 6 bases, with 11 bases between them. Germline V CDR1 and CDR2: SEHNR, FQNEAQ (reference sequence). The CDR3 contains 14 residues.

This clonotype appeared many times. At one boundary the junction diverges from the germline segment, which might be a read error. The chain combines TRBV29-1 with TRBJ1-1; D is possibly TRBD1 (5 bases). Germline V gene lookup returns CDR1 SQVTM and CDR2 ANQGSEA. The CDR3 has 12 residues. DNA for the CDR3: TGCAGCGCTGGCGGGGCCGGAGTAGAAGTTTTCTTT. It yields the protein CSAGGAGVEVFF.

This clonotype was detected many times. The chain is built from TRBV6-5 and TRBJ2-7; D remains ambiguous. CDR1 MNHEY and CDR2 SVGAGI come from the germline V gene. Trimming cost V 2 bases and J 4 bases, with 18 bases left between them. The CDR3 has 16 residues. This CDR3 is CASSYDSGNPRYEQYF. CDR3 DNA: TGTGCCAGCAGTTACGATAGTGGCAACCCGCGGTACGAGCAGTACTTC.

This clonotype was counted ten times or more. The chain joins TRBV30 to TRBJ2-3; D uncertain. Trimming took off 2 bases at V and 0 bases at J, with 3 bases between the two ends. This CDR3 is built from 12 residues. Germline lookup yields CDR1 GTSNPN and CDR2 SVGIG (reference sequence). The CDR3 coding sequence is TGTGCCTGGAGTTTTAGCACAGATACGCAGTATTTT. Encoded protein: CAWSFSTDTQYF.

This clonotype was picked up many times. CDR3 coding DNA: TGCAGTGCTAGAGATCCCCCCGACAGCCTTAATTCACCCCTCCACTTT. This encodes CSARDPPDSLNSPLHF. J is TRBJ1-6 and V is TRBV20-1, with D tentatively TRBD1 (5 bases). Germline loops: CDR1 DFQATT, CDR2 SNEGSKA (reference sequence). CDR3 length: 16 amino acids. V lost 0 bases and J lost 6, with 15 bases in between.

There are many counts of this clonotype. This chain links TRBV10-1 with TRBJ2-2; no clear D gene. CDR1 WNHNN and CDR2 SYGVQD come from the germline V gene (reference sequence). Trimming shortened V by 4 bases and J by 7 bases, and 13 bases separated the two germline ends. CDR3 length: 14 residues. The CDR3 coding sequence is TGCGCCAGCAGTGGATTGTTGGGGAACGGGGAGCTGTTTTTT. It encodes CASSGLLGNGELFF.

This clonotype was seen repeatedly, ten times or more. This chain joins TRBV6-4 and TRBJ2-1, with 10 bases fitting TRBD2. Per the germline V gene, CDR1 is MRHNA and CDR2 is SNTAGT. V lost 8 bases and J lost 6; bases outside the gene matches: 10. The CDR3 has 15 amino acids. This CDR3 reads CASPDPVAGGNEQFF. For the CDR3, the DNA is TGTGCCAGCCCCGACCCGGTAGCGGGGGGCAATGAGCAGTTCTTC.

This clonotype has just a few counts. At one of its ends the junction is not consistent with the germline gene, which may arise from a read error. This rearrangement joins TRBV28 to TRBJ1-1; D unclear. Germline V CDR1 and CDR2: MDHEN, SYDVKM. This CDR3 region has 12 residues. The CDR3 is CAGSMEVTEAFF. The CDR3 nucleotides are TGTGCCGGCAGTATGGAGGTCACTGAAGCTTTCTTT.

This clonotype was observed at least ten times. The V call is TRBV19, the J call TRBJ1-2; D is unclear. CDR1 and CDR2 from the germline V gene are LNHDA and SQIVND (reference sequence). The CDR3 runs to 14 residues. With 5 bases removed from V and 4 bases from J, the gap between germline ends came to 14 bases. The CDR3 DNA sequence: TGTGCCAGTAGTGGACCAGTCCCCTCCTATGGCTACACCTTC. It yields the protein CASSGPVPSYGYTF.

The sample holds many counts of this clonotype. The chain is built from TRBV6-6 and TRBJ2-7, with 7 bases identical to TRBD1. The CDR3 is made up of 14 amino acids. Germline V gene lookup returns CDR1 MNHNY and CDR2 SVGAGI (reference sequence). Germline trimming cut 6 bases from V and 3 bases from J; bases unmatched to any gene: 8. The CDR3 DNA reads as TGTGCCAGCAGACAGCGACAGGGCGACTACGAGCAGTACTTC. Encoded protein: CASRQRQGDYEQYF.

There are many counts of this clonotype. The chain joins TRBV29-1 to TRBJ2-3; no reliable D call. The germline gives CDR1 SQVTM, CDR2 ANQGSEA. The V and J ends lost 2 bases and 5 bases respectively, with 11 bases between them. The CDR3 has 13 residues. CDR3 nucleotide sequence: TGCAGCGTTGAATTAGGGAAAGGAGATACGCAGTATTTT. Its translation: CSVELGKGDTQYF.

For this clonotype: The junction differs from germline at one of its ends, possibly a read error. This chain's CDR3 is CDSSASFTGGSPLHF. The DNA for the CDR3 is TGTGACAGCAGTGCCTCATTCACAGGGGGTTCACCCCTCCACTTT. The rearrangement links TRBV6-5 to TRBJ1-6, with 8 bases fitting TRBD1. The CDR3 contains 15 residues. Per the germline V gene, CDR1 is MNHEY and CDR2 is SVGAGI.

A word on this clonotype: Since a much larger clone is just one base distant, this may be a read error. Written as DNA, the CDR3 is TGTGCCAGCGGTTTGGAGGATAGCACAGATACGCAGTATTTT. It codes for CASGLEDSTDTQYF. V gene TRBV27 combines with J gene TRBJ2-3, with D perhaps TRBD2 (5 bases). Per the germline V gene, CDR1 is MNHEY and CDR2 is SMNVEV (reference sequence). This CDR3 has 14 amino acids.

This clonotype has ten or more counts. The J gene is TRBJ2-3, the V gene TRBV6-2 or TRBV6-3, with TRBD2 as a possible D gene (5 bases). The germline gives CDR1 MNHEY, CDR2 SVGEGT. The CDR3 runs 14 residues. Between the trimmed V and J ends, which lost 6 bases and 2 bases, there was a span of 12 bases. The CDR3 sequence: CASSQAGYTDTQYF. CDR3 bases: TGTGCCAGCAGCCAGGCGGGTTACACAGATACGCAGTATTTT.

This clonotype has a count of ten or more. The chain employs TRBV19 and TRBJ1-4, with TRBD1 matching over 9 bases. The germline gives CDR1 LNHDA, CDR2 SQIVND (reference sequence). With 5 bases clipped from V and 8 bases from J, the junction kept 6 bases outside the gene matches. CDR3 size: 14 residues. CDR3 sequence (DNA): TGTGCCAGTAGTGGGACAGGGAGGCGGGAAAAACTGTTTTTT. Translating gives CASSGTGRREKLFF.

This clonotype was seen only a few times. The chain employs TRBV28 and TRBJ2-1; 8 nucleotides line up with TRBD2. V shed 0 bases, J shed 3 bases, and the junction held 10 bases outside the gene matches. The CDR3 has 18 residues. CDR1 is MDHEN, CDR2 SYDVKM, per germline. CDR3 nucleotide sequence: TGTGCCAGCAGTTTATGGGGCGGGAGGAGTAAAGGCTACAATGAGCAGTTCTTC. As protein: CASSLWGGRSKGYNEQFF.

This clonotype was seen ten or more times. The V and J genes are TRBV7-9 and TRBJ2-1, with TRBD2 identical over 8 bases. The CDR3 length is 15 residues. CDR1 is SEHNR, CDR2 FQNEAQ, per germline (reference sequence). Unmatched junction bases numbered 10, after V lost 2 bases and J lost 10 bases. The CDR3 DNA reads as TGTGCCAGCAGCTTACCGAGAGCGGGAGCAGGCGAGCAGTTCTTC. Translation gives CASSLPRAGAGEQFF.

This clonotype was detected ten times or more. The chain couples TRBV6-1 to TRBJ2-7; D could derive from TRBD1 or TRBD2 (5 bases each). V was clipped by 7 bases and J by 2 bases, with 21 bases between them. CDR3 length: 16 residues. Germline CDR1 is MNHNS and CDR2 is SASEGT. The CDR3 protein is CASNYQFGTTTYEQYF. The CDR3 DNA is TGTGCCAGCAACTATCAGTTTGGGACCACAACCTACGAGCAGTACTTC.